This T cell receptor (beta chain) is from a study of blood T cell repertoires in COVID-19. Measured with immunoSEQ multiplex PCR; TCRdb has only the in-frame clones, and not every one. This table holds 95,000 to 150,000 clones, 90% to 95% found once. The sequenced sample was peripheral blood. The source of this sequence is a man in his forties or fifties with COVID-19, enrolled during active disease.

Written as DNA, the CDR3 is TGTGCCAGCAGCCCGCCTAGCGGGAGAGGAGATACGCAGTATTTT. It specifies CASSPPSGRGDTQYF. The chain links TRBV6-5 to TRBJ2-3; 10 nucleotides align to TRBD2. CDR1 is MNHEY, CDR2 SVGAGI, per germline. The V gene end was trimmed by 6 bases and the J gene end by 5 bases; junction bases not matched to a gene: 8. CDR3 length: 15 amino acids.